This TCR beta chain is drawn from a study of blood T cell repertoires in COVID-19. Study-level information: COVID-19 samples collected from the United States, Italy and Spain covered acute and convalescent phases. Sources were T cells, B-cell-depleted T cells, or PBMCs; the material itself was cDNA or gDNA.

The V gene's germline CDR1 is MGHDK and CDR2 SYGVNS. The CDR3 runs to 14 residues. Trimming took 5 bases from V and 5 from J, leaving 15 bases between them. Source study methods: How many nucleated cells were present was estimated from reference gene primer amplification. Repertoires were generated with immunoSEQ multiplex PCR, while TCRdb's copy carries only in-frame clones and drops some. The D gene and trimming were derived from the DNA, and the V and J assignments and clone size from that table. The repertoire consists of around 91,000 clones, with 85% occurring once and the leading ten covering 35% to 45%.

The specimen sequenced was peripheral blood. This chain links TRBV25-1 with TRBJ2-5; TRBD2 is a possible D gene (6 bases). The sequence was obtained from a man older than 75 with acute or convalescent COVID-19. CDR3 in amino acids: CASSNDLGRETQYF. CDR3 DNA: TGTGCCAGCAGTAACGACTTAGGGAGGGAGACCCAGTACTTC.